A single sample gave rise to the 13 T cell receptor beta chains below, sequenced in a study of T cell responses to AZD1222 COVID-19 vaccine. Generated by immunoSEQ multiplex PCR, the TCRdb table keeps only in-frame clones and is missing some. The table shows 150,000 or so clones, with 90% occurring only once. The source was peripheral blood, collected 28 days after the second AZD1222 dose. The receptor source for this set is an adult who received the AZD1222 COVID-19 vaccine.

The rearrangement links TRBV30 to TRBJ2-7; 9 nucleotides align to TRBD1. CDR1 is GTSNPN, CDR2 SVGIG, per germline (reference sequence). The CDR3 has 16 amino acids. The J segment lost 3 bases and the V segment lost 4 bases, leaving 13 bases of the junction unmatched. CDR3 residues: CAWTGLPGQGNYEQYF. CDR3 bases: TGTGCCTGGACCGGACTTCCGGGACAGGGAAACTACGAGCAGTACTTC. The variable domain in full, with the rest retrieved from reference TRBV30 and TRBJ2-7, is SQTIHQWPATLVQPVGSPLSLECTVEGTSNPNLYWYRQAAGRGLQLLFYSVGIGQISSEVPQNLSASRPQDRQFILSSKKLLLSDSGFYLCAWTGLPGQGNYEQYFGPGTRLTVT.

Written as DNA, the CDR3 is TGCGCCAGCAGCCCCCCGGGAGGGGCTGGAAACACCATATATTTT. The encoded protein is CASSPPGGAGNTIYF. The chain is built from TRBV4-1 and TRBJ1-3; TRBD1 might be the D (5 bases). Trimming removed 4 bases from V and 2 bases from J, with 12 bases in between. The CDR3 consists of 15 residues. CDR1 is MGHRA and CDR2 is YSYEKL in the germline V gene.

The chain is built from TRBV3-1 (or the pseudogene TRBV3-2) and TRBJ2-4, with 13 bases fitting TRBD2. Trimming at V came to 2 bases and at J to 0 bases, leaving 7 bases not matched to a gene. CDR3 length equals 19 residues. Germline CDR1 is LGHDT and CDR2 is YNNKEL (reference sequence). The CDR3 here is CASSQRLAGGGLAKNIQYF. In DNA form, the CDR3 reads TGTGCCAGCAGCCAAAGACTAGCGGGGGGCGGTCTAGCCAAAAACATTCAGTACTTC.

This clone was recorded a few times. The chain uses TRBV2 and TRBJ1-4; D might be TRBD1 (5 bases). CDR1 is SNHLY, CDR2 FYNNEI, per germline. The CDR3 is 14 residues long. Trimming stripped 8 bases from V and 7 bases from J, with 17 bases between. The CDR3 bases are TGTGCCAGCTGTATTCAGGGAGGCGGTGAAAAACTGTTTTTT. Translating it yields CASCIQGGGEKLFF.

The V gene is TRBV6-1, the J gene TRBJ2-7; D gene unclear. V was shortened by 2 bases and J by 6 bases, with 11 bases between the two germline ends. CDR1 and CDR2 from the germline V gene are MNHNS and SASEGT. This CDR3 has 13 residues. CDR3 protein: CASSELGISEQYF. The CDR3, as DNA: TGTGCCAGCAGTGAACTCGGAATCTCCGAGCAGTACTTC.

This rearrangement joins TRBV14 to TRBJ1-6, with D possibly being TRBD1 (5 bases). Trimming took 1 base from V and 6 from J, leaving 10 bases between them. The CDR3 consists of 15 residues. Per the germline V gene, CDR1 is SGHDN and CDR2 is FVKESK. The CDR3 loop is CASSQVPGTNSPLHF. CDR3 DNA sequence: TGTGCCAGCAGCCAAGTGCCAGGGACTAATTCACCCCTCCACTTT.

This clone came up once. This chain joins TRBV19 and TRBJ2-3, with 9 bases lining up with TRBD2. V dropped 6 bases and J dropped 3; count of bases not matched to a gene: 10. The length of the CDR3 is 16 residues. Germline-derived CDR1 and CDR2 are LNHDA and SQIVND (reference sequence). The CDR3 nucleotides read TGTGCCAGTAGGGCTAGCGGGATAGGGAGGACAGATACGCAGTATTTT. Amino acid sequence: CASRASGIGRTDTQYF.

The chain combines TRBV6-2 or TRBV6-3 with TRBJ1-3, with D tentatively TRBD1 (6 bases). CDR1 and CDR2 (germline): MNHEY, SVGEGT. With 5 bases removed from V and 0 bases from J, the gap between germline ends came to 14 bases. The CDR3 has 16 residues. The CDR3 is CASSPGTPSSGNTIYF. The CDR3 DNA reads TGTGCCAGCAGTCCGGGGACACCGAGCTCTGGAAACACCATATATTTT.

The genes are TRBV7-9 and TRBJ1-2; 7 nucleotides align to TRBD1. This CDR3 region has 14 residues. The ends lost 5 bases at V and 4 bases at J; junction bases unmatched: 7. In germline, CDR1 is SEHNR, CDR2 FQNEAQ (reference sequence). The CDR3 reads CASSERDRSYGYTF. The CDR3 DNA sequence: TGTGCCAGCAGCGAAAGGGACAGATCCTATGGCTACACCTTC.

CDR3 loop: CASSRYNFRDGVTEAFF. The CDR3 bases are TGCGCCAGCAGCCGGTACAATTTCAGGGATGGCGTCACTGAAGCTTTCTTT. The rearrangement links TRBV5-1 to TRBJ1-1, with D maybe TRBD1 (5 bases). Germline V gene sequence: CDR1 SGHRS, CDR2 YFSETQ. The ends were cut back, 4 bases at V and 4 bases at J, with 23 bases in the middle. The CDR3 is 17 residues long. The variable domain in full, with the rest retrieved from reference TRBV5-1 and TRBJ1-1, is KAGVTQTPRYLIKTRGQQVTLSCSPISGHRSVSWYQQTPGQGLQFLFEYFSETQRNKGNFPGRFSGRQFSNSRSEMNVSTLELGDSALYLCASSRYNFRDGVTEAFFGQGTRLTVV.

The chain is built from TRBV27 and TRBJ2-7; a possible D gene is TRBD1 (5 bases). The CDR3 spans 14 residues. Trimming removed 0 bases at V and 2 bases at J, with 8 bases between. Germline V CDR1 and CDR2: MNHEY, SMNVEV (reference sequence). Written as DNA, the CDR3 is TGTGCCAGCAGTTTATCGTGGGGCGCCTACGAGCAGTACTTC. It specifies CASSLSWGAYEQYF.

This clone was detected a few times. In DNA form, the CDR3 reads TGTGCCAGCAGCTTCGGGGGACAGGGGCTTTACGAGCAGTACTTC. This codes for CASSFGGQGLYEQYF. J is TRBJ2-7 and V is TRBV7-2, with 10 nucleotides matching TRBD1. From germline, CDR1 is SGHTA and CDR2 FQGNSA. This CDR3 spans 15 amino acids. V lost 3 bases and J lost 4; bases outside the gene matches: 6.

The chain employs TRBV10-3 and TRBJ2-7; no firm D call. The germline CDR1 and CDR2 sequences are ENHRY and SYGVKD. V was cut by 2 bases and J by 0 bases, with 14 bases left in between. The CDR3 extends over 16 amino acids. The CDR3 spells CAISELRVQSSYEQYF. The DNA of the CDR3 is TGTGCCATCAGTGAGCTCCGGGTTCAAAGCTCCTACGAGCAGTACTTC.